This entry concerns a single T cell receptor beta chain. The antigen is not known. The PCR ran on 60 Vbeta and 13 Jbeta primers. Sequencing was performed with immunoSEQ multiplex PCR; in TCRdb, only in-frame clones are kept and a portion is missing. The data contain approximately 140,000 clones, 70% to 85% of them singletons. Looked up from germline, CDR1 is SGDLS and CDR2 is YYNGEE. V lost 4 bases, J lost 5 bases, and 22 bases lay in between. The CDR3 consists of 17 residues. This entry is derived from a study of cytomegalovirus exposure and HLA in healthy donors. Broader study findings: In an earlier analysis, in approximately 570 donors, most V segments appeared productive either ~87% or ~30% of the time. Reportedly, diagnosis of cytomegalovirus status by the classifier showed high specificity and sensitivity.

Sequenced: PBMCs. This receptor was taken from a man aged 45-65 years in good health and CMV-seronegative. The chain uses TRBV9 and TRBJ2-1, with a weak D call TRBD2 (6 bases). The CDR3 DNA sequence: TGTGCCAGCAGCCCTCCTCTGCCTGGAGGGTATGACAATGAGCAGTTCTTC. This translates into CASSPPLPGGYDNEQFF.